This T cell receptor (beta chain) emerged from a study of blood T cell repertoires in COVID-19. About the study: Samples came from the United States, Italy and Spain, spanning acute and convalescent COVID-19. The cDNA or gDNA used as material had been derived from T cells, B-cell-depleted T cells, or PBMCs.

The authors' processing: The authors estimated nucleated cell counts from reference gene primer amplification. Assay used: immunoSEQ multiplex PCR; TCRdb lists only in-frame clones, some missing. That table is the source of V, J and clone size, and D and trimming were worked out from the DNA. The table records about 140,000 clones, more than 75% of them present only once. This CDR3 has 15 residues. J lost 0 bases, V lost 6 bases, and 5 bases had no gene match. Per the germline V gene, CDR1 is KGHSH and CDR2 is LQKENI. Sequenced: peripheral blood. The TCR was taken from a man in his fifties with active COVID-19. This chain uses TRBV18 with TRBJ1-2, with 9 bases matching TRBD1. The CDR3 here is CASSQGQGTNYGYTF. In nucleotides, the CDR3 is TGTGCCAGCTCCCAAGGACAGGGGACTAACTATGGCTACACCTTC.